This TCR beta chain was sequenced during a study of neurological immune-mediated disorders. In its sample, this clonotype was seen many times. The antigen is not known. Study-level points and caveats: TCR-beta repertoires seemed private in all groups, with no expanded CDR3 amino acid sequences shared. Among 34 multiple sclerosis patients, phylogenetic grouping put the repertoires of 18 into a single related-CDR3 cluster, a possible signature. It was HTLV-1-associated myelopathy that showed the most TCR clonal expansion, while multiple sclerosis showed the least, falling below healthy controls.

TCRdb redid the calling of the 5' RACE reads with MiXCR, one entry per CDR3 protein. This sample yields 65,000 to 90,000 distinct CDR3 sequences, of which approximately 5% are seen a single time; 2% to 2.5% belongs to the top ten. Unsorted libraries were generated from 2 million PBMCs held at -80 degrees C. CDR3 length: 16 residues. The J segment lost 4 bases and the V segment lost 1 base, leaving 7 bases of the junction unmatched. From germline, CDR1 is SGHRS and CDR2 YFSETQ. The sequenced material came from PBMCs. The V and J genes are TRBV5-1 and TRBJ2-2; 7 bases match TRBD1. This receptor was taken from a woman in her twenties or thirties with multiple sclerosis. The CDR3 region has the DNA TGCGCCAGCAGCTTGTTGACAGGGAGCCGCACCGGGGAGCTGTTTTTT. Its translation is CASSLLTGSRTGELFF.